This T cell receptor (beta chain) was identified in a study of technical replicates of blood from several donors (dated by TCRdb to 2017 to 2019). Libraries were prepared through the immunoSEQ multiplex PCR assay. TCRdb stores this immuneACCESS table with in-frame sequences only. Part of the clones is absent; in the studies checked, under half of the shortfall reflects unresolved V genes, and no reason is known for the rest. The sample data list 70,000 to 90,000 clones, and over 85% of these were observed just once. The ten largest clonotypes hold about 0.23% of the sample. Regarding this clone: Its target antigen remains unknown. One base away there is no much larger clone; base qualities are not given.

Reading the germline V gene (reference sequence) gives CDR1 PRHDT and CDR2 FYEKMQ. V and J are truncated by 0 bases and 1 base respectively, leaving an intervening sequence of 6 bases. The CDR3, cysteine through phenylalanine, is 14 amino acids long. Of the read, only the CDR3 DNA is kept; its 42 bases are in frame from base 1. The chain was built from TRBV13 and TRBJ2-5; no D gene is confidently identified. The sample comprised T cells isolated from PBMCs. The clonotype comes from a human donor in good health. CDR3 sequence: CASSLGAVQETQYF. The DNA reads as follows: TGTGCCAGCAGCTTAGGGGCAGTCCAAGAGACCCAGTACTTC.